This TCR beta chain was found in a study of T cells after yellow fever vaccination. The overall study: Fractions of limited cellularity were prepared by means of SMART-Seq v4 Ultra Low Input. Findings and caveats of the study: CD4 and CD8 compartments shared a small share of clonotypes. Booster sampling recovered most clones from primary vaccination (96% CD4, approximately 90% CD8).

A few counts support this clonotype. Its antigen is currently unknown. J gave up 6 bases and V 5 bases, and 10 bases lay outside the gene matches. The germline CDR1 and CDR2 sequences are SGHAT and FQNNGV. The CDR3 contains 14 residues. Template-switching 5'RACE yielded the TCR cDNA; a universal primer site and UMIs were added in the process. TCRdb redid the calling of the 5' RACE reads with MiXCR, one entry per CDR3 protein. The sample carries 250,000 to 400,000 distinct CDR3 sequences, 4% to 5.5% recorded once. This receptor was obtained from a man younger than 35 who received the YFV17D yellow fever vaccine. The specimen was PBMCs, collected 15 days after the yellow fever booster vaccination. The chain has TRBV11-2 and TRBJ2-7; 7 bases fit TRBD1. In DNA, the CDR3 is TGTGCCAGCAGCATCAACAGGGGATACATCGAGCAGTACGTC. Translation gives CASSINRGYIEQYV.